This T cell receptor beta chain emerged from a study of STAT5B mutations in CD4+ large granular lymphocyte leukemia. Regarding the study as a whole: 8/27 top patient clones versus 2/35 control clones were TRBV06-family.

The assay was run at survey level. Here immunoSEQ multiplex PCR was the method, and the copy in TCRdb shows in-frame clones only, minus some. The sample lists about 21,000 clones, around 75% occurring once. Germline V gene lookup returns CDR1 SGHRS and CDR2 YFSETQ. The CDR3 loop spans 15 amino acids. V was pared by 4 bases and J by 0 bases, with 7 bases of the junction left unmatched. Regarding this clone: Its antigen is still unknown.

The chain employs TRBV5-1 and TRBJ2-7; 7 bases align to TRBD2. The sequenced sample was CD4+ T cells from blood buffy coats. This sequence was found in a human donor in good health. The CDR3 DNA reads TGCGCCAGCAGCCCCGGGGGGACCGCCTCCTACGAGCAGTACTTC. Protein product: CASSPGGTASYEQYF.